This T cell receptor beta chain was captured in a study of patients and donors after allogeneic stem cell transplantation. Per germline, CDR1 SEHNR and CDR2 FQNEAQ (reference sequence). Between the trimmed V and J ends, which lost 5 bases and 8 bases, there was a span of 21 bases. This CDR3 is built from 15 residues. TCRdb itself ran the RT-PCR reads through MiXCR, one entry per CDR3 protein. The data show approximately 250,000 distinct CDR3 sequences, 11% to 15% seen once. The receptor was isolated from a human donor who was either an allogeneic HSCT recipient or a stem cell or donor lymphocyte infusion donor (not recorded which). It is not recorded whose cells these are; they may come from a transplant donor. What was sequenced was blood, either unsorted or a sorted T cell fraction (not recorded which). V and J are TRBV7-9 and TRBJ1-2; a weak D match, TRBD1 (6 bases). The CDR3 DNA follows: TGTGCCAGCAGCCGCCTAGGGCCACAGGGAGGGGGCTACACCTTC. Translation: CASSRLGPQGGGYTF.